This TCR beta chain came from a study of cytomegalovirus exposure and HLA in healthy donors. Notes on the study in general: For most TCR beta V segments, an earlier analysis put the productive rate at about 87% or about 30% of the time.

A note on this clone: Its matching antigen is unknown.

With V trimmed by 6 bases and J by 5 bases, 10 bases remained unmatched. CDR1 and CDR2 (germline): SEHNR, FQNEAQ (reference sequence). The CDR3 is 14 amino acids. The PCR used 60 Vbeta and 13 Jbeta primers. The repertoire was sequenced with immunoSEQ multiplex PCR; TCRdb's copy has only in-frame clones and lacks some. The repertoire consists of fewer than 200,000 clones, with approximately 75% occurring once and the leading ten covering approximately 1.4%. Sequenced input: PBMCs. The chain has TRBV7-9 and TRBJ2-7; TRBD1 matches at 7 bases. The receptor was isolated from a girl aged 10 to 17 in good health and CMV-seronegative. The CDR3, as DNA: TGTGCCAGCAGGGATGGGACAGTGGGCAACGAGCAGTACTTC. It codes for CASRDGTVGNEQYF.